These T cell receptor beta chains were read from a single sample in a study of blood T cell repertoires in COVID-19. The method was immunoSEQ multiplex PCR; TCRdb's version includes in-frame clones alone and lacks a portion of them. The data contain about 220,000 clones, roughly 82% of them singletons. The sample comprised peripheral blood. The receptors stem from a woman aged 70-85 years with acute or convalescent COVID-19. Both conserved end residues are part of each CDR3. Fields, in order: J gene, clone size, V gene, D gene, CDR3 protein, CDR3 DNA. D genes are given only for firm matches. A row's size may be missing; if present it is once, few, many or a size class.

TRBJ1-2	-	TRBV5-8	-	CASWGENGYTF	TGTGCCTCATGGGGGGAGAATGGCTACACCTTC
TRBJ1-3	-	TRBV11-2	TRBD1	CASSFQGGSGNTIYF	TGTGCCAGCAGCTTCCAGGGGGGTTCGGGAAACACCATATATTTT
TRBJ1-1	-	TRBV2	-	CASSEGTLNTEAFF	TGTGCCAGCAGTGAAGGGACACTGAACACTGAAGCTTTCTTT
TRBJ1-6	few	TRBV4-3	-	CASSQESSGSPLHF	TGCGCCAGCAGCCAAGAGAGTTCGGGTTCACCCCTCCACTTT
TRBJ1-2	-	TRBV4-3	-	CASSQDPREGYTF	TGCGCCAGCAGCCAAGACCCCAGGGAAGGCTACACCTTC
TRBJ1-1	-	TRBV18	-	CASSQDRNTEAFF	TGTGCCAGCTCACAGGACAGGAACACTGAAGCTTTCTTT
TRBJ2-5	-	TRBV15	TRBD2	CATSREVLAGETQYF	TGTGCCACCAGCAGAGAGGTCCTAGCGGGAGAGACCCAGTACTTC
TRBJ1-2	-	TRBV6-5	-	CASTRGNYGYTF	TGTGCCAGCACCCGAGGGAACTATGGCTACACCTTC
TRBJ1-5	few	TRBV14	-	CASSQERGSNQPQHF	TGTGCCAGCAGCCAAGAAAGGGGGAGCAATCAGCCCCAGCATTTT
TRBJ1-1	-	TRBV10-1	-	CASSPGPSGGTEAFF	TGCGCCAGCAGTCCGGGACCCTCCGGGGGCACTGAAGCTTTCTTT
TRBJ1-2	-	TRBV7-9	-	CASSYLLGDGYTF	TGTGCCAGCAGCTACTTACTCGGGGATGGCTACACCTTC
TRBJ1-6	-	TRBV4-2	TRBD1	CASSQDHRTGSSYNSPLHF	TGTGCCAGCAGCCAAGATCATAGGACAGGGAGCTCCTATAATTCACCCCTCCACTTT
TRBJ1-4	-	TRBV6-5	-	CASSYGRVGEKLFF	TGTGCCAGCAGTTACGGCAGGGTGGGGGAAAAACTGTTTTTT
TRBJ1-2	-	TRBV28	-	CATHAMAYGYTF	TGTGCCACCCACGCAATGGCATATGGCTACACCTTC
TRBJ2-2	-	TRBV5-1	-	CASSLAPVRGGELFF	TGCGCCAGCAGCTTGGCCCCAGTCCGTGGCGGGGAGCTGTTTTTT
TRBJ2-2	once	TRBV5-1	TRBD1	CASSFRDRPTGELFF	TGCGCCAGCAGCTTCAGGGACAGGCCCACCGGGGAGCTGTTTTTT
TRBJ1-6	-	TRBV19	-	CASRGGQTNNSPLHF	TGTGCCAGTAGAGGTGGGCAGACGAATAATTCACCCCTCCACTTT
TRBJ2-2	-	TRBV5-1	TRBD2	CASSLLAGGTGELFF	TGCGCCAGCAGCTTGCTAGCGGGGGGCACCGGGGAGCTGTTTTTT
TRBJ1-6	-	TRBV27	TRBD1	CASSPWTGGNSPLHF	TGTGCCAGCAGTCCCTGGACAGGGGGTAATTCACCCCTCCACTTT
TRBJ1-1	-	TRBV5-4	-	CASSPWGGGNTEAFF	TGTGCCAGCAGCCCCTGGGGCGGGGGAAACACTGAAGCTTTCTTT
TRBJ2-5	-	TRBV7-9	TRBD1	CASRKTGVYQETQYF	TGTGCCAGCAGGAAAACAGGGGTTTACCAAGAGACCCAGTACTTC
TRBJ1-1	-	TRBV28	TRBD1	CASSPDRGGSTEAFF	TGTGCCAGCAGCCCGGACAGGGGAGGATCCACTGAAGCTTTCTTT
TRBJ2-2	-	TRBV4-1	-	CASSQDMGRGGTGELFF	TGCGCCAGCAGCCAAGATATGGGACGAGGAGGGACCGGGGAGCTGTTTTTT
TRBJ1-5	-	TRBV2	TRBD1	CASSEDTGGINQPQHF	TGTGCCAGCAGTGAAGATACAGGGGGCATCAATCAGCCCCAGCATTTT
TRBJ1-5	-	TRBV4-3	-	CASSQSVYSNQPQHF	TGCGCCAGCAGCCAATCCGTTTATAGCAATCAGCCCCAGCATTTT
TRBJ2-2	-	TRBV24-1	TRBD2	CATSDPFGLAGVNTGELFF	TGTGCCACCAGTGACCCCTTCGGACTAGCGGGGGTAAACACCGGGGAGCTGTTTTTT
TRBJ1-1	-	TRBV29-1	TRBD1	CSFGQGAAGNTEAFF	TGCAGCTTCGGACAGGGGGCAGCGGGGAACACTGAAGCTTTCTTT
TRBJ1-2	-	TRBV6-1	-	CASSERGSANYGYTF	TGTGCCAGCAGTGAACGGGGTTCAGCTAACTATGGCTACACCTTC
TRBJ2-7	-	TRBV7-2	TRBD1	CASSSGTGGNEQYF	TGTGCCAGCAGCTCGGGGACAGGGGGCAACGAGCAGTACTTC
TRBJ1-6	-	TRBV6-5	TRBD1	CASSYFTGVISPLHF	TGTGCCAGCAGTTACTTCACAGGGGTTATTTCACCCCTCCACTTT
TRBJ2-2	-	TRBV4-2	-	CASSQDWARNTGELFF	TGTGCCAGCAGCCAAGATTGGGCCAGAAACACCGGGGAGCTGTTTTTT
TRBJ1-1	-	TRBV2	-	CASIEIAEAFF	TGTGCCAGCATTGAGATAGCTGAAGCTTTCTTT
TRBJ2-7	-	TRBV6-5	-	CASRAGTNEQYF	TGTGCCAGCAGGGCCGGGACAAACGAGCAGTACTTC
TRBJ2-6	once	TRBV21-1	-	CASSLQGIHSGANVLTF	TGTGCCAGCAGCCTTCAGGGGATCCACTCTGGGGCCAACGTCCTGACTTTC
TRBJ1-1	-	TRBV30	-	CAWSTDNPTEAFF	TGTGCCTGGAGTACGGACAACCCCACTGAAGCTTTCTTT
TRBJ2-7	few	TRBV2	-	CASRRDLTYEQYF	TGTGCCAGCAGGAGGGACTTGACCTACGAGCAGTACTTC
TRBJ1-2	-	TRBV4-2	-	CASSQAPGERNYGYTF	TGTGCCAGCAGCCAAGCCCCGGGGGAAAGAAACTATGGCTACACCTTC
TRBJ2-1	-	TRBV6-2/TRBV6-3	TRBD1	CASSYSRDRAGNEQFF	TGTGCCAGCAGTTACTCGAGGGACAGGGCAGGCAATGAGCAGTTCTTC
TRBJ1-1	-	TRBV20-1	-	CSAKGDTEAFF	TGCAGTGCTAAGGGGGACACTGAAGCTTTCTTT
TRBJ1-5	-	TRBV28	TRBD1	CASRGGQVGVQPQHF	TGTGCCAGCAGGGGGGGACAGGTGGGGGTTCAGCCCCAGCATTTT
TRBJ1-2	-	TRBV6-1	-	CASSETRFLLYGYTF	TGTGCCAGCAGTGAAACCCGGTTTCTGCTCTATGGCTACACCTTC
TRBJ2-2	-	TRBV27	TRBD1	CASIQGAGNTGELFF	TGTGCCAGCATTCAGGGGGCGGGGAACACCGGGGAGCTGTTTTTT
TRBJ2-5	-	TRBV3-1/TRBV3-2	TRBD1	CASSQDGQGGRETQYF	TGTGCCAGCAGCCAAGACGGACAGGGGGGTCGAGAGACCCAGTACTTC
TRBJ1-6	few	TRBV7-2	-	CASSLEGVQGLPLHF	TGTGCCAGCAGCTTAGAGGGGGTTCAGGGATTACCCCTCCACTTT
TRBJ1-1	-	TRBV4-2	-	CASSQITGLNTEAFF	TGTGCCAGCAGCCAAATTACAGGCTTGAACACTGAAGCTTTCTTT
TRBJ2-3	-	TRBV9	-	CASSLRTGETDTQYF	TGTGCCAGCAGCCTCAGGACTGGTGAGACAGATACGCAGTATTTT
TRBJ2-7	-	TRBV27	-	CASSLGRRYEQYF	TGTGCCAGCAGTTTGGGCCGCAGGTACGAGCAGTACTTC
TRBJ1-1	many	TRBV5-5	TRBD1	CASSAGTVNTEAFF	TGTGCCAGCAGCGCCGGGACAGTGAACACTGAAGCTTTCTTT
TRBJ1-1	-	TRBV28	-	CASSPGGGNTEAFF	TGTGCCAGCAGCCCCGGGGGAGGGAACACTGAAGCTTTCTTT
TRBJ2-7	-	TRBV7-8	TRBD1	CASSLRVGTGFYEQYF	TGTGCCAGCAGCTTAAGGGTCGGGACAGGGTTTTACGAGCAGTACTTC
TRBJ2-7	-	TRBV23-1	TRBD1	CASSQSGAMDRARAIYEQYF	TGCGCCAGCAGTCAATCGGGAGCAATGGACAGGGCGAGGGCGATCTACGAGCAGTACTTC
TRBJ1-5	-	TRBV7-9	TRBD1	CASSYDRGDQPQHF	TGTGCCAGCAGTTACGACAGGGGTGATCAGCCCCAGCATTTT
TRBJ1-3	-	TRBV5-1	TRBD1	CASSLGLQGDSGNTIYF	TGCGCCAGCAGCTTGGGGTTACAGGGGGATTCTGGAAACACCATATATTTT
TRBJ1-1	-	TRBV30	-	CAWTEPEAFF	TGTGCCTGGACCGAGCCGGAAGCTTTCTTT
TRBJ2-7	-	TRBV7-2	TRBD1	CASSPARGQGEQYF	TGTGCCAGCAGCCCTGCTAGGGGGCAGGGGGAGCAGTACTTC
TRBJ1-2	few	TRBV7-8	-	CASSLLGTPANYGYTF	TGTGCCAGCAGCTTACTCGGGACACCTGCTAACTATGGCTACACCTTC
TRBJ1-6	-	TRBV7-2	TRBD1	CASSPLGTGNNSPLHF	TGTGCCAGCAGCCCGCTTGGGACAGGCAACAATTCACCCCTCCACTTT
TRBJ2-7	few	TRBV2	-	CASTGESYEQYF	TGTGCCAGCACAGGGGAATCCTACGAGCAGTACTTC
TRBJ1-2	few	TRBV5-4	TRBD1	CASSLGTGGVYGYTF	TGTGCCAGCAGCTTGGGTACAGGGGGCGTCTATGGCTACACCTTC
TRBJ1-1	-	TRBV10-3	-	CAISRTDNEAFF	TGTGCCATCAGTCGGACAGATAATGAAGCTTTCTTT